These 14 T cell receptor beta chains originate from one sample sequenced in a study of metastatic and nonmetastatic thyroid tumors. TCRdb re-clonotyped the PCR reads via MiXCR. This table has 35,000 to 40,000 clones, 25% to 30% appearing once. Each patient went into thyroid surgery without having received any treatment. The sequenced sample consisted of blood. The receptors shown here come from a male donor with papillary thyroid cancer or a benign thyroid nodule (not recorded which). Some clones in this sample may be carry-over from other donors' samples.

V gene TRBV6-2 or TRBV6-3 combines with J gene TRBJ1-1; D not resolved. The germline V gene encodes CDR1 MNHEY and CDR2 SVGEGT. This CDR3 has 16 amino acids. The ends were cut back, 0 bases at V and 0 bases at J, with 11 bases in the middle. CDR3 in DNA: TGTGCCAGCAGTTACTCCCCCAGGACGGTGAACACTGAAGCTTTCTTT. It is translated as CASSYSPRTVNTEAFF.

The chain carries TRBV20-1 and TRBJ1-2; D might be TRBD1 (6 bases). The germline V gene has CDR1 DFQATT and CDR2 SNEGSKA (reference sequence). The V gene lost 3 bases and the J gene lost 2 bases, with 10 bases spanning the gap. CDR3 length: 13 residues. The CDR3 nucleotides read TGCAGTGCTAGTGACAGGACCAACTATGGCTACACCTTC. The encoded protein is CSASDRTNYGYTF.

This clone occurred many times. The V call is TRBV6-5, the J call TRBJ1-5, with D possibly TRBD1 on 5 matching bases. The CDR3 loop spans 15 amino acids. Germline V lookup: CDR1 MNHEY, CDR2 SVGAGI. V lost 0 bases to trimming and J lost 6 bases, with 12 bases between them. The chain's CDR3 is CASSYSWGTGQPQHF. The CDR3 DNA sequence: TGTGCCAGCAGTTACTCTTGGGGCACCGGTCAGCCCCAGCATTTT.

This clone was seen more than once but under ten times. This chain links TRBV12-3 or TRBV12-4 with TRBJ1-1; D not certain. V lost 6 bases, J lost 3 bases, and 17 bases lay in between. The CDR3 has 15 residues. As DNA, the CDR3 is TGTGCCAGCAGCTCCCTTCGGACGCAAGACACTGAAGCTTTCTTT. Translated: CASSSLRTQDTEAFF.

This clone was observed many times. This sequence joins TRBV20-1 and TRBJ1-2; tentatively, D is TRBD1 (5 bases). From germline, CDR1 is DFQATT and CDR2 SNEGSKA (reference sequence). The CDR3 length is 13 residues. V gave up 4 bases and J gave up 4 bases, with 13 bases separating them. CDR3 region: CSATTHDSYGYTF. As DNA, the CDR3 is TGCAGTGCTACAACTCACGACAGCTATGGCTACACCTTC.

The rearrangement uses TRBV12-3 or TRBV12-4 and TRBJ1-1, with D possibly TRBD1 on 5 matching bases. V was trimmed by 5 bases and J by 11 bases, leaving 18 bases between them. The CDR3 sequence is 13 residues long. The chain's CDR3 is CASSPLGTSWAFF. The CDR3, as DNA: TGTGCCAGCAGTCCTCTTGGGACTTCGTGGGCTTTCTTT.

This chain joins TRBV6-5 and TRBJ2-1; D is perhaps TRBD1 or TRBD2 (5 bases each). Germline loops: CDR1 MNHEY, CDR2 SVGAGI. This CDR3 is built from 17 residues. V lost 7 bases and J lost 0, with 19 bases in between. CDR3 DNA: TGTGCCAGCACCCCGCCCGTGGGACCGAGCTCCTACAATGAGCAGTTCTTC. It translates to CASTPPVGPSSYNEQFF.

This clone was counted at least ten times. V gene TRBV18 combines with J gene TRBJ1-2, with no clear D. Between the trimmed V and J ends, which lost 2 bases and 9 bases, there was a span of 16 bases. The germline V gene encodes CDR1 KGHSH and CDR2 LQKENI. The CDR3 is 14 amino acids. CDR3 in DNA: TGTGCCAGCTCACCAACCCCAACAGATCTACGCTACACCTTC. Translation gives CASSPTPTDLRYTF.

In nucleotides, the CDR3 is TGCAGTGCATACTCAGTCTACGAGCAGTACTTC. Protein: CSAYSVYEQYF. The chain is built from TRBV20-1 and TRBJ2-7; no clear D gene. CDR1 DFQATT and CDR2 SNEGSKA come from the germline V gene (reference sequence). CDR3 length equals 11 residues. The ends were cut back, 6 bases at V and 3 bases at J, with 9 bases in the middle.

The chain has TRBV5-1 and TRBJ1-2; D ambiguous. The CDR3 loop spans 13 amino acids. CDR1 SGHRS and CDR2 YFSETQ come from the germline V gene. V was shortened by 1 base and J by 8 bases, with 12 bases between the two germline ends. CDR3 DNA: TGCGCCAGCAGCTTGAACATCTTTCAAGGCTACACCTTC. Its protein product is CASSLNIFQGYTF.

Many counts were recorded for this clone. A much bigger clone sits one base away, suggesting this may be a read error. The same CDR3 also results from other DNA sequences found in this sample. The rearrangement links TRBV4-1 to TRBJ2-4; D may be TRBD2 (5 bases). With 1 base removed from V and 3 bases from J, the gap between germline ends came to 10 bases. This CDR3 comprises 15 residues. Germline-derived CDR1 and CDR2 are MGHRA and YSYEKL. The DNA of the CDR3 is TGCGCCAGCAGCCAAGTTACGGGGAACAAAAACATTCAGTACTTC. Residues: CASSQVTGNKNIQYF.

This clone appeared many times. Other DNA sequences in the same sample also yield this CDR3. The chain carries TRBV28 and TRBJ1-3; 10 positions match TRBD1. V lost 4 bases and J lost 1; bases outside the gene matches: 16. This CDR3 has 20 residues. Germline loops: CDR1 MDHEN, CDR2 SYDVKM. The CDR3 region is CASSSAPGTGVASSGNTIYF. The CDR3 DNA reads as TGTGCCAGCAGTTCCGCCCCCGGGACAGGGGTAGCTTCGTCTGGAAACACCATATATTTT. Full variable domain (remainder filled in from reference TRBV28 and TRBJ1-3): DVKVTQSSRYLVKRTGEKVFLECVQDMDHENMFWYRQDPGLGLRLIYFSYDVKMKEKGDIPEGYSVSREKKERFSLILESASTNQTSMYLCASSSAPGTGVASSGNTIYFGEGSWLTVV.

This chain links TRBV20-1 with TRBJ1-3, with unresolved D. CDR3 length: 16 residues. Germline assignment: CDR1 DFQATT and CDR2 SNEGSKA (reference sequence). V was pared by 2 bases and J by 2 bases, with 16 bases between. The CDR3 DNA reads TGCAGTGCTAGATCCCATCCCCGAATGACTGGAAACACCATATATTTT. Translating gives CSARSHPRMTGNTIYF.

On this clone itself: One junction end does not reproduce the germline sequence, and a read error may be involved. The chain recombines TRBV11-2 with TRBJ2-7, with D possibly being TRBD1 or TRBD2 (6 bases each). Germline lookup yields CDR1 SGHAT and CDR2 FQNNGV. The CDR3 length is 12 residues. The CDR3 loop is CANSLGGSVQYF. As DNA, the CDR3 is TGTGCCAACAGCTTAGGGGGGAGTGTGCAGTACTTC.